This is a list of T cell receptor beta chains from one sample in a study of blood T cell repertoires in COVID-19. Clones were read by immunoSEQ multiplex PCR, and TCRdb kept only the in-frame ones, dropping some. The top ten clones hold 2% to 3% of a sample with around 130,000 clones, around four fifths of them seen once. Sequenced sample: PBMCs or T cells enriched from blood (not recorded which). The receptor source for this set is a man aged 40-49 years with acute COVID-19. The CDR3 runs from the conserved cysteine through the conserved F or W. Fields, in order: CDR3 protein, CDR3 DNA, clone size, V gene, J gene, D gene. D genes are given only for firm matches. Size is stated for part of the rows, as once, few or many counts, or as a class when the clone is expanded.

CASRLGTGPGELFF	TGTGCCAGCAGGTTAGGGACAGGCCCCGGGGAGCTGTTTTTT	few	TRBV6-5	TRBJ2-2	TRBD1
CAISVGNGYTF	TGTGCCATCAGTGTCGGGAATGGCTACACCTTC	NA	TRBV10-3	TRBJ1-2	NA
CASSDSIAGGPETQYF	TGTGCCAGCAGTGACTCTATAGCGGGGGGGCCGGAGACCCAGTACTTC	NA	TRBV2	TRBJ2-5	TRBD2
CASSVAGYEQYF	TGTGCCAGCAGCGTAGCCGGCTACGAGCAGTACTTC	NA	TRBV9	TRBJ2-7	NA
CASSVAPGQGSGYTF	TGCGCCAGCAGCGTGGCCCCGGGACAGGGGAGTGGCTACACCTTC	NA	TRBV5-1	TRBJ1-2	TRBD1
CASSSGVAEIYQETQYF	TGTGCCAGCAGCTCGGGGGTCGCAGAAATCTATCAAGAGACCCAGTACTTC	NA	TRBV5-4	TRBJ2-5	NA
CASSLTGGTTDTQYF	TGTGCCAGCAGTCTTACAGGGGGAACCACAGATACGCAGTATTTT	NA	TRBV6-5	TRBJ2-3	TRBD1
CASSDRGLGYTF	TGTGCCAGCAGTGACAGGGGGCTCGGCTACACCTTC	once	TRBV28	TRBJ1-2	TRBD1
CASSYDRVHEQYF	TGTGCCAGCAGTTACGACAGGGTACACGAGCAGTACTTC	NA	TRBV6-5	TRBJ2-7	TRBD1
CASSFRGSGNTIYF	TGTGCCAGCAGTTTCAGGGGCTCTGGAAACACCATATATTTT	NA	TRBV27	TRBJ1-3	NA
CASRGSGRADTGELFF	TGTGCCAGCAGGGGTAGCGGGAGGGCTGACACCGGGGAGCTGTTTTTT	NA	TRBV7-6	TRBJ2-2	TRBD2
CASSRSEEVVQYF	TGTGCCAGCTCACGCTCTGAGGAAGTAGTGCAGTACTTC	NA	TRBV18	TRBJ2-7	NA
CASSYPGRLYEQYF	TGTGCCAGCAGTTACCCCGGGAGGTTGTACGAGCAGTACTTC	NA	TRBV6-5	TRBJ2-7	TRBD2
CASGTGGSSEQFF	TGTGCCAGCGGGACAGGGGGAAGTAGTGAGCAGTTCTTC	once	TRBV7-2	TRBJ2-1	TRBD1
CASSASAHTDTQYF	TGTGCCAGCAGTGCTAGCGCCCACACAGATACGCAGTATTTT	NA	TRBV2	TRBJ2-3	NA
CASSFGQGVDNEQFF	TGTGCCAGCAGCTTTGGACAGGGAGTCGACAATGAGCAGTTCTTC	few	TRBV5-5	TRBJ2-1	TRBD1
CASSLGTVRGSPLHF	TGTGCCAGCAGCTTAGGAACAGTAAGGGGTTCACCCCTCCACTTT	once	TRBV13	TRBJ1-6	NA
CASSISGGAGDTQYF	TGTGCCAGCAGCATTAGCGGGGGGGCGGGAGATACGCAGTATTTT	NA	TRBV5-4	TRBJ2-3	TRBD2
CASMNRGTSEAFF	TGTGCCAGCATGAACAGGGGTACTTCGGAAGCTTTCTTT	NA	TRBV27	TRBJ1-1	TRBD1
CASSPIAGNAYEQYF	TGTGCCAGCAGTCCGATAGCGGGGAACGCCTACGAGCAGTACTTC	NA	TRBV28	TRBJ2-7	TRBD2
CASSGWDSSGANVLTF	TGTGCCAGCAGTGGTTGGGACAGCTCTGGGGCCAACGTCCTGACTTTC	NA	TRBV28	TRBJ2-6	TRBD1
CASSPRGLNTEAFF	TGTGCCAGCAGCCCCAGGGGACTGAACACTGAAGCTTTCTTT	once	TRBV6-2/TRBV6-3	TRBJ1-1	NA
CASSGDSTDTQYF	TGTGCCAGCAGTGGGGACTCCACAGATACGCAGTATTTT	NA	TRBV12-3/TRBV12-4	TRBJ2-3	NA
CASSLGLAGVYEQYF	TGTGCCAGCAGCCTCGGACTAGCGGGAGTATACGAGCAGTACTTC	NA	TRBV7-2	TRBJ2-7	TRBD2
CASSLRLNTEAFF	TGTGCCAGCAGCCTACGCTTGAACACTGAAGCTTTCTTT	NA	TRBV27	TRBJ1-1	NA
CASSLDGTSGQFF	TGTGCCAGCAGCTTAGACGGGACTAGCGGCCAGTTCTTC	NA	TRBV11-2	TRBJ2-1	TRBD2
CAWSPRDNQPQHF	TGTGCCTGGAGCCCCAGGGACAATCAGCCCCAGCATTTT	NA	TRBV30	TRBJ1-5	NA
CASRGGGSNQPQHF	TGTGCCAGTAGGGGCGGGGGTAGCAATCAGCCCCAGCATTTT	few	TRBV19	TRBJ1-5	NA
CASRRTSGSYEQYF	TGTGCCAGCAGACGGACTAGCGGGAGCTACGAGCAGTACTTC	NA	TRBV6-5	TRBJ2-7	TRBD2
CASSSNNEKLFF	TGTGCCAGCAGCTCTAATAATGAAAAACTGTTTTTT	NA	TRBV7-9	TRBJ1-4	NA
CASSQELGTGTLNEQYF	TGTGCCAGCAGCCAAGAATTAGGGACAGGGACCTTGAACGAGCAGTACTTC	NA	TRBV14	TRBJ2-7	TRBD1
CASSYHGQPNQPQHF	TGTGCCAGCAGTTACCACGGACAGCCTAATCAGCCCCAGCATTTT	NA	TRBV6-5	TRBJ1-5	NA
CASSLMDRGWSTDTQYF	TGTGCCAGCAGCTTAATGGACAGGGGTTGGAGCACAGATACGCAGTATTTT	NA	TRBV7-9	TRBJ2-3	TRBD1